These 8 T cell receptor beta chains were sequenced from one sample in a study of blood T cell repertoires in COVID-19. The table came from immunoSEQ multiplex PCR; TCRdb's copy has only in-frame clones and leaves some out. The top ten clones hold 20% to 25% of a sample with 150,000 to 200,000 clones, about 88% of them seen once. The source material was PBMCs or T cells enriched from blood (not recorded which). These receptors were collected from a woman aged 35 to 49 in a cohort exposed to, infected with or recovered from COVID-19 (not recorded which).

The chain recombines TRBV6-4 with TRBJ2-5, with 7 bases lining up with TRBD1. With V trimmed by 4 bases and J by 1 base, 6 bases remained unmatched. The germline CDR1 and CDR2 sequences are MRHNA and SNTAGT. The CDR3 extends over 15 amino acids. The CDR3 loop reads CASSVRAGGQETQYF. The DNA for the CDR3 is TGTGCCAGCAGTGTCCGAGCAGGGGGCCAAGAGACCCAGTACTTC.

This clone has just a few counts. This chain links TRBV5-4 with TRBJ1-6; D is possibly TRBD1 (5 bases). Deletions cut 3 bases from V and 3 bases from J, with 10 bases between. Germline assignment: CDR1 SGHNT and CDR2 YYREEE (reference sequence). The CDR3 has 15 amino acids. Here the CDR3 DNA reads TGTGCCAGCAGCTGGGGCGGCAGCTATAATTCACCCCTCCACTTT. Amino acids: CASSWGGSYNSPLHF. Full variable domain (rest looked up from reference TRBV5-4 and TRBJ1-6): ETGVTQSPTHLIKTRGQQVTLRCSSQSGHNTVSWYQQALGQGPQFIFQYYREEENGRGNFPPRFSGLQFPNYSSELNVNALELDDSALYLCASSWGGSYNSPLHFGNGTRLTVT.

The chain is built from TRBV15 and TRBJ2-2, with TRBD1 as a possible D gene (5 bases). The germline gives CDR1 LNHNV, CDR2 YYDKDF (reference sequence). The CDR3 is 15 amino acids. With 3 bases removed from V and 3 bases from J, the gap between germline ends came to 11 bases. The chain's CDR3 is CATSSADRDTGELFF. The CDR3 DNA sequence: TGTGCCACCAGCAGTGCTGACAGAGACACCGGGGAGCTGTTTTTT.

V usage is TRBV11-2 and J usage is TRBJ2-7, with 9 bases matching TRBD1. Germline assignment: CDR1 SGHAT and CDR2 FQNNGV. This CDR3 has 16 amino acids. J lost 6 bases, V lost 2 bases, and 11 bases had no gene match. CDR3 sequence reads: CASSLRTGVVSSEQYF. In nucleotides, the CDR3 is TGTGCCAGCAGCTTACGGACAGGGGTAGTATCTAGCGAGCAGTACTTC. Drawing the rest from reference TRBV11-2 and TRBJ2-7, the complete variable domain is EAGVAQSPRYKIIEKRQSVAFWCNPISGHATLYWYQQILGQGPKLLIQFQNNGVVDDSQLPKDRFSAERLKGVDSTLKIQPAKLEDSAVYLCASSLRTGVVSSEQYFGPGTRLTVT.

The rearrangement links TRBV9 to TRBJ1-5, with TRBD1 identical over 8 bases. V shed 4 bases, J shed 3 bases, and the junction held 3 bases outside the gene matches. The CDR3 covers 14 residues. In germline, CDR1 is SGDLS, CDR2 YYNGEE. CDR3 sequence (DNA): TGTGCCAGCAGCCCCCAGGGGGCCAATCAGCCCCAGCATTTT. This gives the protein CASSPQGANQPQHF.

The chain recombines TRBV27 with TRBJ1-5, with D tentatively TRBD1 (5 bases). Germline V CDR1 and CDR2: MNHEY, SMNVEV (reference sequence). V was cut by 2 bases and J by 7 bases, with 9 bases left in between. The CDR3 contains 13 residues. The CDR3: CASSLGWGQPQHF. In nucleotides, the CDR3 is TGTGCCAGCAGTTTAGGTTGGGGCCAGCCCCAGCATTTT.

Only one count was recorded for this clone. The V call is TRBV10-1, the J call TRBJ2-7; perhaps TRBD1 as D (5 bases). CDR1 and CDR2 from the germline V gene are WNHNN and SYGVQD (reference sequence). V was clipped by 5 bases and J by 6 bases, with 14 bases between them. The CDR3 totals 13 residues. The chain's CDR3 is CASSNPEGVEQYF. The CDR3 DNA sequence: TGCGCCAGCAGTAACCCTGAAGGGGTCGAGCAGTACTTC.

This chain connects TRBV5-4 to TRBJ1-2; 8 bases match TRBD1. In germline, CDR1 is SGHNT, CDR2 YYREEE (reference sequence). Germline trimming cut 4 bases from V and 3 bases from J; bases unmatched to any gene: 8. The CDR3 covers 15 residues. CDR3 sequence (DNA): TGTGCCAGCAGCCCACAAAGGACAGGGTACTATGGCTACACCTTC. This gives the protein CASSPQRTGYYGYTF.